This T cell receptor beta chain came from a study of CD8 T cells in ankylosing spondylitis. Study conclusions and caveats: Eight highly homologous variants formed a TCR beta motif that appeared characteristic of ankylosing spondylitis blood. Significantly higher representation of disease-linked clones was reported for matched ankylosing spondylitis synovial fluid.

With respect to this clonotype: Antigen unknown. This may be a read error, as it is one base from a much larger clone.

Per germline, CDR1 SGHRS and CDR2 YFSETQ. The ends were cut back, 5 bases at V and 5 bases at J, with 13 bases in the middle. CDR3 length: 14 amino acids. It was by quantitative 5'-RACE with molecular barcodes that TCR beta libraries were made. A single record per CDR3 protein comes from TCRdb applying MiXCR to the 5' RACE reads. The table shows approximately 190,000 distinct CDR3 sequences, with 10% to 15% occurring only once. Sequencing used blood, either unsorted or a sorted T cell fraction (not recorded which). V gene TRBV5-1 combines with J gene TRBJ1-4; D unclear. The receptor comes from a female donor with ankylosing spondylitis or in good health (not recorded which). CDR3 DNA sequence: TGCGCCAGCAGTTTTCTGACACTCAATGAAAAACTGTTTTTT. Encoded protein: CASSFLTLNEKLFF. Combining the CDR3 with reference TRBV5-1 and TRBJ1-4 gives the whole variable domain KAGVTQTPRYLIKTRGQQVTLSCSPISGHRSVSWYQQTPGQGLQFLFEYFSETQRNKGNFPGRFSGRQFSNSRSEMNVSTLELGDSALYLCASSFLTLNEKLFFGSGTQLSVL.